The 7 T cell receptor beta chains presented below share a single source sample, sequenced in a study of T cell responses to AZD1222 COVID-19 vaccine. Here immunoSEQ multiplex PCR was the method, and the copy in TCRdb shows in-frame clones only, minus some. The sample has just under 80,000 clones, roughly 90% seen once. The sequencing used peripheral blood, collected 28 days after the second AZD1222 dose. The receptors shown here come from an adult who received the AZD1222 COVID-19 vaccine.

The V and J genes are TRBV9 and TRBJ1-2; perhaps TRBD1 as D (6 bases). The V end lost 3 bases, the J end lost 8 bases, and 20 bases lay between the germline ends. CDR3 length equals 15 residues. CDR1 SGDLS and CDR2 YYNGEE come from the germline V gene. The CDR3 protein is CASSGAGTSKWGYTF. Written as DNA, the CDR3 is TGTGCCAGCAGCGGAGCCGGGACATCTAAATGGGGCTACACCTTC.

This clone was seen more than once but under ten times. This chain joins TRBV3-1 (or the pseudogene TRBV3-2) and TRBJ2-7; 7 nucleotides align to TRBD2. Germline V lookup: CDR1 LGHDT, CDR2 YNNKEL (reference sequence). This CDR3 region has 14 residues. V gave up 3 bases and J gave up 3 bases; unmatched junction bases: 5. The CDR3 region is CASSQGTNVYEQYF. CDR3 sequence (DNA): TGTGCCAGCAGCCAGGGGACTAACGTCTACGAGCAGTACTTC.

This chain uses TRBV12-5 with TRBJ2-2; D remains ambiguous. Germline CDR1 and CDR2: LGHNT and FRNRAP. The CDR3 spans 13 residues. The V end lost 4 bases, the J end lost 2 bases, and 5 bases lay between the germline ends. The DNA of the CDR3 is TGTGCTAGTGGTTCCGTAAACACCGGGGAGCTGTTTTTT. It encodes CASGSVNTGELFF.

This clone has a handful of counts. V usage is TRBV19 and J usage is TRBJ1-5; 8 nucleotides match TRBD1. The CDR3 extends over 15 amino acids. Trimming cost V 5 bases and J 3 bases; bases outside gene matches: 6. From germline, CDR1 is LNHDA and CDR2 SQIVND (reference sequence). As DNA, the CDR3 is TGTGCCAGTAGTCCGGGACAGGAGTTCAATCAGCCCCAGCATTTT. Protein: CASSPGQEFNQPQHF.

The genes are TRBV7-3 and TRBJ2-1; maybe TRBD2 (5 bases). The V gene's germline CDR1 is SGHTA and CDR2 FQGTGA. The CDR3 consists of 16 residues. The V end was cut by 6 bases, the J end by 0 bases, with 15 bases between. The CDR3 protein is CASRGGLSSSYNEQFF. CDR3 bases: TGTGCCAGCAGGGGCGGGCTGAGCAGCTCCTACAATGAGCAGTTCTTC.

The gene calls are TRBV12-3 or TRBV12-4 and TRBJ1-1; D uncertain. The V end lost 5 bases, the J end lost 4 bases, and 11 bases lay between the germline ends. The CDR3 has 13 amino acids. The chain's CDR3 is CASSASPVTEAFF. Here the CDR3 DNA reads TGTGCCAGCAGTGCCAGCCCCGTCACTGAAGCTTTCTTT.

The chain links TRBV24-1 to TRBJ2-7; the D is unclear. This CDR3 has 13 residues. Trimming stripped 7 bases from V and 4 bases from J, with 13 bases between. Germline-derived CDR1 and CDR2 are KGHDR and SFDVKD. The CDR3 region has the DNA TGTGCCACCAGGGCCTTTGAAAGTTACGAGCAGTACTTC. It codes for CATRAFESYEQYF.